A single sample gave rise to the 20 T cell receptor beta chains below, sequenced in a study of T cell repertoires in cytomegalovirus infection. TCRdb passed the reads through MiXCR, listing each CDR3 protein once. In the table there are around 740,000 distinct CDR3 sequences, roughly 36% of which are singletons. Material for sequencing was PBMCs. The receptors were sampled from a human donor in good health (CMV status not recorded). Some clones in this sample may be carry-over from other donors' samples.

The J gene is TRBJ1-6, the V gene TRBV14; D is unclear. V was shortened by 1 base and J by 4 bases, with 8 bases between the two germline ends. Germline values: CDR1 SGHDN, CDR2 FVKESK. CDR3 length: 15 residues. CDR3: CASSQGAVYNSPLHF. The CDR3, as DNA: TGTGCCAGCAGCCAAGGGGCCGTGTATAATTCACCCCTCCACTTT.

This clonotype was seen more than once but under ten times. The chain combines TRBV6-8 with TRBJ1-1; 8 nucleotides match TRBD1. The germline V gene encodes CDR1 MNHGY and CDR2 SAAAGT. This CDR3 has 14 amino acids. The junction had 4 bases not matched to a gene; V was cut back by 6 bases and J by 1 base. CDR3 protein: CASRNDRGNTEAFF. The CDR3 region has the DNA TGTGCCAGCAGAAATGACAGGGGGAACACTGAAGCTTTCTTT.

The CDR3 DNA sequence: TGTGCCATCAGTGAGACTTTCGAAGAAACTGAAGCTTTCTTT. This codes for CAISETFEETEAFF. V usage is TRBV10-3 and J usage is TRBJ1-1; D gene ambiguous. V was cut by 2 bases and J by 5 bases, with 12 bases left in between. Germline CDR1 reads ENHRY; CDR2 reads SYGVKD. CDR3 length: 14 residues.

At least ten counts were recorded for this clonotype. The CDR3, as DNA: TGTGCCAGCTCGATGGCCTACTGGGATGAGCAGTTCTTC. The encoded protein is CASSMAYWDEQFF. The rearrangement uses TRBV27 and TRBJ2-1, with D uncertain. The length of the CDR3 is 13 residues. Germline CDR1 and CDR2: MNHEY and SMNVEV (reference sequence). Trimming shortened V by 8 bases and J by 8 bases, and 16 bases separated the two germline ends.

V and J are TRBV28 and TRBJ2-7, with 8 bases that match TRBD1. Germline CDR1 is MDHEN and CDR2 is SYDVKM. The CDR3 covers 14 residues. The V segment lost 5 bases and the J segment 8 bases; nucleotides outside the gene matches: 11. CDR3 protein: CASSLTADRAKQYF. DNA for the CDR3: TGTGCCAGCAGTCTCACTGCGGACAGGGCGAAGCAGTACTTC.

This clonotype was detected a few times. At one end, the junction sequence differs from germline, possibly due to a read error. V is TRBV7-9 and J is TRBJ2-1; no firm D call. Germline CDR1 and CDR2: SEHNR and FQNEAQ (reference sequence). This CDR3 spans 14 amino acids. CDR3 region: CASSLVGSVVAPIF. The CDR3 DNA is TGTGCCAGCAGCTTAGTAGGGTCGGTGGTGGCCCCCATCTTC. The full variable domain, with the rest looked up from reference TRBV7-9 and TRBJ2-1, is DTGVSQNPRHKITKRGQNVTFRCDPISEHNRLYWYRQTLGQGPEFLTYFQNEAQLEKSRLLSDRFSAERPKGSFSTLEIQRTEQGDSAMYLCASSLVGSVVAPIFGPGTRLTVL.

Details on this clonotype: This sequence may be a read error, since a much larger clone differs from it by one base. The chain recombines TRBV11-2 with TRBJ2-1; the match to TRBD2 covers 10 bases. The CDR3 spans 16 residues. In germline, CDR1 is SGHAT, CDR2 FQNNGV. This chain's CDR3 is CASSSPTSGTYNEQCF. CDR3 nucleotide sequence: TGTGCCAGCAGCTCCCCCACTAGCGGGACCTACAATGAGCAGTGCTTC.

This sequence joins TRBV20-1 and TRBJ2-1; 10 bases line up with TRBD1. Unmatched junction bases numbered 4, after V lost 2 bases and J lost 6 bases. The V gene's germline CDR1 is DFQATT and CDR2 SNEGSKA (reference sequence). The CDR3 loop spans 14 amino acids. CDR3 in amino acids: CSARSGTGANEQFF. The CDR3 coding sequence is TGCAGTGCTAGATCCGGGACAGGGGCCAATGAGCAGTTCTTC.

This chain joins TRBV19 and TRBJ2-1; no clear D. The ends were cut back, 3 bases at V and 5 bases at J, with 8 bases in the middle. Germline V gene sequence: CDR1 LNHDA, CDR2 SQIVND (reference sequence). The CDR3 covers 13 residues. The DNA for the CDR3 is TGTGCCAGTAGTATTCTCGGAGACAATGAGCAGTTCTTC. Translating it yields CASSILGDNEQFF.

The chain has TRBV7-3 and TRBJ2-1; the D gene could be TRBD1 or TRBD2 (6 bases each). The CDR3 consists of 16 residues. Germline V gene lookup returns CDR1 SGHTA and CDR2 FQGTGA. The ends were cut back, 1 base at V and 8 bases at J, with 18 bases in the middle. The CDR3 loop reads CASSLRASVGADEQFF. Here the CDR3 DNA reads TGTGCCAGCAGCTTAAGGGCTAGCGTGGGGGCTGATGAGCAGTTCTTC.

The V and J genes are TRBV7-6 and TRBJ2-2; perhaps TRBD2 as D (6 bases). Trimming pared 10 bases from V and 7 bases from J, leaving 19 bases between. CDR3 length: 14 residues. Per the germline V gene, CDR1 is SGHVS and CDR2 is FNYEAQ. This chain's CDR3 is CATSTRGWGGELFF. The CDR3 DNA reads as TGTGCCACCTCGACGCGGGGATGGGGCGGGGAGCTGTTTTTT. The full variable domain, with the rest looked up from reference TRBV7-6 and TRBJ2-2, is GAGVSQSPRYKVTKRGQDVALRCDPISGHVSLYWYRQALGQGPEFLTYFNYEAQQDKSGLPNDRFSAERPEGSISTLTIQRTEQRDSAMYRCATSTRGWGGELFFGEGSRLTVL.

V is TRBV29-1 and J is TRBJ1-1, with D tentatively TRBD1 (6 bases). Trimming removed 7 bases at V and 1 base at J, with 7 bases between. This CDR3 comprises 11 residues. Germline values: CDR1 SQVTM, CDR2 ANQGSEA. This CDR3 is CSGGQNTEAFF. For the CDR3, the DNA is TGCAGCGGGGGACAGAACACTGAAGCTTTCTTT.

The chain links TRBV20-1 to TRBJ1-1, with 10 bases identical to TRBD1. CDR1 DFQATT and CDR2 SNEGSKA come from the germline V gene (reference sequence). Unmatched junction bases numbered 5, after V lost 0 bases and J lost 4 bases. The CDR3 spans 15 residues. In DNA, the CDR3 is TGCAGTGCTAGAGATTCCCGGACAGGGGGCACTGAAGCTTTCTTT. It yields the protein CSARDSRTGGTEAFF.

At least ten counts were recorded for this clonotype. This rearrangement joins TRBV28 to TRBJ2-3, with 10 bases that match TRBD2. Germline CDR1 reads MDHEN; CDR2 reads SYDVKM. This CDR3 has 17 residues. The V segment lost 6 bases and the J segment 3 bases; nucleotides outside the gene matches: 12. The CDR3 DNA reads TGTGCCAGCAGCCTCACCTTAGCGGGAGGTGGTACAGATACGCAGTATTTT. Translated: CASSLTLAGGGTDTQYF.

This rearrangement joins TRBV7-6 to TRBJ1-2; TRBD1 matches at 7 bases. This CDR3 is built from 14 residues. Looked up from germline, CDR1 is SGHVS and CDR2 is FNYEAQ. V was pared by 2 bases and J by 4 bases, with 4 bases of the junction left unmatched. The CDR3 protein is CASSLKGDSYGYTF. The DNA of the CDR3 is TGTGCCAGCAGCTTAAAGGGGGACAGCTATGGCTACACCTTC. Full variable domain (missing parts from reference TRBV7-6 and TRBJ1-2): GAGVSQSPRYKVTKRGQDVALRCDPISGHVSLYWYRQALGQGPEFLTYFNYEAQQDKSGLPNDRFSAERPEGSISTLTIQRTEQRDSAMYRCASSLKGDSYGYTFGSGTRLTVV.

CDR3 loop: CASSLPGQGLQPQHF. The CDR3 coding sequence is TGTGCCAGCAGTCTGCCGGGACAGGGATTACAGCCCCAGCATTTT. The rearrangement uses TRBV12-3 or TRBV12-4 and TRBJ1-5; 9 bases agree with TRBD1. V was clipped by 5 bases and J by 7 bases; unmatched bases: 9. The CDR3 sequence is 15 residues long.

The V call is TRBV28, the J call TRBJ1-2; the D is unclear. V lost 2 bases to trimming and J lost 5 bases, with 12 bases between them. The CDR3 is 14 residues long. Per germline, CDR1 MDHEN and CDR2 SYDVKM. For the CDR3, the DNA is TGTGCCAGCAGTTTAGTCGAGACTGGGTATGGCTACACCTTC. It is translated as CASSLVETGYGYTF.

A few counts support this clonotype. The chain uses TRBV7-2 and TRBJ1-1; D is possibly TRBD1 (6 bases). From germline, CDR1 is SGHTA and CDR2 FQGNSA. V was pared by 1 base and J by 1 base, with 13 bases between. CDR3 length: 16 amino acids. The chain's CDR3 is CASSLGQEFWNTEAFF. The CDR3 nucleotides are TGTGCCAGCAGCTTAGGACAGGAGTTCTGGAACACTGAAGCTTTCTTT.

This clonotype occurred many times. V gene TRBV6-1 combines with J gene TRBJ2-5; D perhaps matches TRBD2 (6 bases). CDR3 size: 17 residues. Germline-derived CDR1 and CDR2 are MNHNS and SASEGT. V lost 1 base and J 5 bases, leaving 20 bases between the germline ends. CDR3 in DNA: TGTGCCAGCAGTGAAGTACTGGGGGGTTCAGGAGGGGAGACCCAGTACTTC. This encodes CASSEVLGGSGGETQYF.

This CDR3 is CASSYRGRGGNTEAFF. The CDR3 DNA reads TGTGCCAGCAGTTACAGGGGCCGCGGGGGGAACACTGAAGCTTTCTTT. The chain employs TRBV6-1 and TRBJ1-1; 7 bases agree with TRBD1. The junction had 10 bases not matched to a gene; V was cut back by 5 bases and J by 1 base. CDR3 size: 16 residues. Germline assignment: CDR1 MNHNS and CDR2 SASEGT.